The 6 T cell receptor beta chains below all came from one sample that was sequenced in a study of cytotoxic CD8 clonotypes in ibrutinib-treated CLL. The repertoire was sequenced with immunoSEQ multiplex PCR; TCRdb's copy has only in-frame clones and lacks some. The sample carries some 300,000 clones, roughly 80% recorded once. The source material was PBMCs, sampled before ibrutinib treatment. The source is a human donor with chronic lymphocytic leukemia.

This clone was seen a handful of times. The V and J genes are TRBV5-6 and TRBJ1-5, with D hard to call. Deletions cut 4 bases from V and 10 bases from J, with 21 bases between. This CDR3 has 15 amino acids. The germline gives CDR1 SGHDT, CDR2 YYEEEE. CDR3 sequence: CASSAGPGPARPQHF. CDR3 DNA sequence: TGTGCCAGCAGCGCAGGCCCGGGCCCCGCTCGACCCCAGCATTTT.

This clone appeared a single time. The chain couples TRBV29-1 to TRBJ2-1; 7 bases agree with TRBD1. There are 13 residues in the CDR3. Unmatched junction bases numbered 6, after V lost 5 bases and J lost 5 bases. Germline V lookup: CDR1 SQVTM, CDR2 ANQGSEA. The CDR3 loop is CSVTGVGNNEQFF. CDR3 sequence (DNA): TGCAGCGTTACAGGGGTCGGAAACAATGAGCAGTTCTTC.

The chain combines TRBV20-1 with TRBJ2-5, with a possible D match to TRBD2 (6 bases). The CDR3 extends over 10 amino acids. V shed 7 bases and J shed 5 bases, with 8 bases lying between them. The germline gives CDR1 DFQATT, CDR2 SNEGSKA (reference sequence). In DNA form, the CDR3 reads TGCAGTGGGGCGGGGGAGACCCAGTACTTC. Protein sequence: CSGAGETQYF.

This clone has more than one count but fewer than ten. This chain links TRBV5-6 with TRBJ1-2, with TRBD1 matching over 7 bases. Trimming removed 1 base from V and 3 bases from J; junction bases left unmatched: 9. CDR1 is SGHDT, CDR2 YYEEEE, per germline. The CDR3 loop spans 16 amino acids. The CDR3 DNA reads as TGTGCCAGCAGCTTGTTCCCCTTCGACAGGGACTATGGCTACACCTTC. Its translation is CASSLFPFDRDYGYTF.

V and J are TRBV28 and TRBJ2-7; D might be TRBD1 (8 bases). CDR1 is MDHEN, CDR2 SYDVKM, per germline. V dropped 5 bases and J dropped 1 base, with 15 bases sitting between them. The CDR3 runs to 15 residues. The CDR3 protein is CASSGRDRPSYEQYF. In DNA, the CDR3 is TGTGCCAGCAGTGGGAGGGACAGGCCTTCCTACGAGCAGTACTTC.

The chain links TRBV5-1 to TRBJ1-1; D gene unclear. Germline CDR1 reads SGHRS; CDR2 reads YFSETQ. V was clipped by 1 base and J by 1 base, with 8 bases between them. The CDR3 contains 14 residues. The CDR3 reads CASSLKGENTEAFF. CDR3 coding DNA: TGCGCCAGCAGCTTGAAAGGAGAGAACACTGAAGCTTTCTTT.